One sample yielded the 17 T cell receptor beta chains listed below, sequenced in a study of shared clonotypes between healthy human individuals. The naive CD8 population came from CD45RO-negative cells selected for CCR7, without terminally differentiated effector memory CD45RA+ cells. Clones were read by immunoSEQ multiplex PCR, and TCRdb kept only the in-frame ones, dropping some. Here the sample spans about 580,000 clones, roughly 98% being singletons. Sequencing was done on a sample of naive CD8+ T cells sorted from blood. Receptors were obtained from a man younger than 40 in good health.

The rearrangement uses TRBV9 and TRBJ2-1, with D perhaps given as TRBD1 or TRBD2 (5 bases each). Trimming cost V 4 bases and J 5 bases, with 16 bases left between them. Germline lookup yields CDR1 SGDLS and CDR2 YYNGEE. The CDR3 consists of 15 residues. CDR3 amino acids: CASSPWGLGDNEQFF. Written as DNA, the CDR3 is TGTGCCAGCAGCCCTTGGGGCCTGGGGGACAATGAGCAGTTCTTC.

The CDR3 loop is CASSVDRGAKNIQYF. Here the CDR3 DNA reads TGTGCCAGCAGCGTAGACCGTGGAGCCAAAAACATTCAGTACTTC. This chain joins TRBV9 and TRBJ2-4; D unresolved. This CDR3 contains 15 residues. Trimming took off 0 bases at V and 0 bases at J, with 7 bases between the two ends. In germline, CDR1 is SGDLS, CDR2 YYNGEE.

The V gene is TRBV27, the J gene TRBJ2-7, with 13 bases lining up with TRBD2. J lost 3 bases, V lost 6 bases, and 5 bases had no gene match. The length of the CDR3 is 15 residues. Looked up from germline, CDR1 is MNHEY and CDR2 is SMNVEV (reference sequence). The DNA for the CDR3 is TGTGCCAGCAGCCGAGGGACTAGCGGGATCTACGAGCAGTACTTC. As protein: CASSRGTSGIYEQYF.

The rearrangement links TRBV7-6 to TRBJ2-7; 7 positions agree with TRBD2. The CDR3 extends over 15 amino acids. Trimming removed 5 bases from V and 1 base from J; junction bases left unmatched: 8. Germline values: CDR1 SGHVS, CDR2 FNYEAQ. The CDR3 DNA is TGTGCCAGCAGCCGGGGAGGGGCCAGTTCCTACGAGCAGTACTTC. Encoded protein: CASSRGGASSYEQYF.

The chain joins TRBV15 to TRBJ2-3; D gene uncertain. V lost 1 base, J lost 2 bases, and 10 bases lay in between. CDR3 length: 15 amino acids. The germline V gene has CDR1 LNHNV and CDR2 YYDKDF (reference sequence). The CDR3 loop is CATSRAGRFTDTQYF. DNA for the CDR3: TGTGCCACCAGCAGAGCTGGCAGGTTCACAGATACGCAGTATTTT. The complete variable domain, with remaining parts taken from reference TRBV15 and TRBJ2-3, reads DAMVIQNPRYQVTQFGKPVTLSCSQTLNHNVMYWYQQKSSQAPKLLFHYYDKDFNNEADTPDNFQSRRPNTSFCFLDIRSPGLGDTAMYLCATSRAGRFTDTQYFGPGTRLTVL.

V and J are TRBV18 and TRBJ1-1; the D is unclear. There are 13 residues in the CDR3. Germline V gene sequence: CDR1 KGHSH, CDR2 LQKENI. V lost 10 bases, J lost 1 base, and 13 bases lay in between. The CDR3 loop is CATKYVGNTEAFF. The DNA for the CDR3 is TGTGCCACCAAGTATGTCGGGAACACTGAAGCTTTCTTT.

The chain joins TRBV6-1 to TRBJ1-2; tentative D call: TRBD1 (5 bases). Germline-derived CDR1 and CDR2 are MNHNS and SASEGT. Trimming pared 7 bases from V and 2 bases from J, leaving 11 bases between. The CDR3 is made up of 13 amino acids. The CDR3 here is CASTEGTNYGYTF. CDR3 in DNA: TGTGCCAGCACGGAGGGGACGAACTATGGCTACACCTTC.

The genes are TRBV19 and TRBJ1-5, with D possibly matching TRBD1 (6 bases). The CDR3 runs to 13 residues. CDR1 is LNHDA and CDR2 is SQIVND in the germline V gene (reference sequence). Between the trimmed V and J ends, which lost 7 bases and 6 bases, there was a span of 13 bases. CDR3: CASNTGMTQPQHF. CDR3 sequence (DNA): TGTGCCAGTAACACAGGGATGACTCAGCCCCAGCATTTT.

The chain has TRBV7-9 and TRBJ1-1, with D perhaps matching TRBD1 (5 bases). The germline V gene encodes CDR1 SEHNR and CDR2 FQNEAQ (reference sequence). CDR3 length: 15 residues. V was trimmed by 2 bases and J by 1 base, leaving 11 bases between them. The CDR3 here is CASSLSRVGNTEAFF. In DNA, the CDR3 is TGTGCCAGCAGCTTAAGCAGGGTAGGGAACACTGAAGCTTTCTTT.

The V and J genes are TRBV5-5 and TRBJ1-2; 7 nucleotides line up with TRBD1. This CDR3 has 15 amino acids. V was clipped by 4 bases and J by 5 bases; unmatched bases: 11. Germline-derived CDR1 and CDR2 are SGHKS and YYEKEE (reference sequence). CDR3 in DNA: TGTGCCAGCAGCCGACCGGGACAGCTGAAATATGGCTACACCTTC. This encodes CASSRPGQLKYGYTF.

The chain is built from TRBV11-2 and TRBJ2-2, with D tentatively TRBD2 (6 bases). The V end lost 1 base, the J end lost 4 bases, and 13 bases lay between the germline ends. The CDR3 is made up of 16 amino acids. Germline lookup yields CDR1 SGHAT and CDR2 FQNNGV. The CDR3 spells CASSLVREISTGELFF. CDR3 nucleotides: TGTGCCAGCAGCTTAGTACGGGAGATTAGCACCGGGGAGCTGTTTTTT.

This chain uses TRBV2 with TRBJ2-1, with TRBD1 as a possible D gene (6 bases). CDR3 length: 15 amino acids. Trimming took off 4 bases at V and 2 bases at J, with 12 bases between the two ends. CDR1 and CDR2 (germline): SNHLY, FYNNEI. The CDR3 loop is CASSGRDRPYNEQFF. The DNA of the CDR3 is TGTGCCAGCAGTGGCCGAGACAGGCCCTACAATGAGCAGTTCTTC.

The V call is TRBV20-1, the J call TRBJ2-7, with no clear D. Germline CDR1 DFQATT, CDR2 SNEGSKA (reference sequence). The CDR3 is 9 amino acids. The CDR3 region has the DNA TGCAGCCAATCCTACGAGCAGTACTTC. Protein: CSQSYEQYF.

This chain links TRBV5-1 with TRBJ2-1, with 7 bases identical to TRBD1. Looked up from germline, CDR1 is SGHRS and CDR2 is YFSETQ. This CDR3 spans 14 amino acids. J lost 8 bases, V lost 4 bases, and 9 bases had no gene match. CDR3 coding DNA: TGCGCCAGCAGCCTCGGACAGGCCGGCTATGAGCAGTTCTTC. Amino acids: CASSLGQAGYEQFF. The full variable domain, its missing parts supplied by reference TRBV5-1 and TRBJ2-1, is KAGVTQTPRYLIKTRGQQVTLSCSPISGHRSVSWYQQTPGQGLQFLFEYFSETQRNKGNFPGRFSGRQFSNSRSEMNVSTLELGDSALYLCASSLGQAGYEQFFGPGTRLTVL.

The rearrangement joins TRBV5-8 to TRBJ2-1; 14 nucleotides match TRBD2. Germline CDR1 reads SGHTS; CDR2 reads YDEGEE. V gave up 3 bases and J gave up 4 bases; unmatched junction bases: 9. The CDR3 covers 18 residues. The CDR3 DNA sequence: TGTGCCAGCAGCTCAGGGACTAGCGGGAGCCTTATTTACAATGAGCAGTTCTTC. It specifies CASSSGTSGSLIYNEQFF.

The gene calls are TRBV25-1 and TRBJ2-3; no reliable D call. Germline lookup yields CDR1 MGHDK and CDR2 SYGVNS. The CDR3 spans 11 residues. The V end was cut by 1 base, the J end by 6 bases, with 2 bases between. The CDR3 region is CASSELDTQYF. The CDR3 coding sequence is TGTGCCAGCAGTGAATTGGATACGCAGTATTTT.

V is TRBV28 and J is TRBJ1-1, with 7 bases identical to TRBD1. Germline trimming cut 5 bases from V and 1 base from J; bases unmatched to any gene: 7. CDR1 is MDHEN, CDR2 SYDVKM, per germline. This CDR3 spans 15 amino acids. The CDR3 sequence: CASSPLTGTNTEAFF. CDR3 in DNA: TGTGCCAGCAGTCCATTGACAGGGACGAACACTGAAGCTTTCTTT.